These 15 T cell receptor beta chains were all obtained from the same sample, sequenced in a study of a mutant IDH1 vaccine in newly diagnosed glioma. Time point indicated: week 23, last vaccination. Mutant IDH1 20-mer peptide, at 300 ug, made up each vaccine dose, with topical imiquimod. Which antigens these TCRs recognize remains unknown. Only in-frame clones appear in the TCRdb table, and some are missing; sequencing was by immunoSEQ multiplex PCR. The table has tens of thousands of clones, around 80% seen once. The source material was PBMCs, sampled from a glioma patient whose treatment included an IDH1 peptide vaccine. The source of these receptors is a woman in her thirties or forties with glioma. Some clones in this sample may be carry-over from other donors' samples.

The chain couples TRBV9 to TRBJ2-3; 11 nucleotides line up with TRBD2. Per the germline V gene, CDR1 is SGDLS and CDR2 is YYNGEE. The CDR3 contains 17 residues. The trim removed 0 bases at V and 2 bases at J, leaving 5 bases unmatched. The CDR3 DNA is TGTGCCAGCAGCGTAGGCCCGACTAGCGGGGTCACAGATACGCAGTATTTT. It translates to CASSVGPTSGVTDTQYF. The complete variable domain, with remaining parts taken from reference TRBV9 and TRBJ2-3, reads DSGVTQTPKHLITATGQRVTLRCSPRSGDLSVYWYQQSLDQGLQFLIQYYNGEERAKGNILERFSAQQFPDLHSELNLSSLELGDSALYFCASSVGPTSGVTDTQYFGPGTRLTVL.

The CDR3 DNA reads as TGTGCCAGCAGCTCGGACAGGGATAATCAGCCCCAGCATTTT. Residues: CASSSDRDNQPQHF. This rearrangement joins TRBV11-2 to TRBJ1-5; 8 bases agree with TRBD1. This CDR3 comprises 14 residues. Germline CDR1 reads SGHAT; CDR2 reads FQNNGV. With 4 bases clipped from V and 4 bases from J, the junction kept 3 bases outside the gene matches. The full variable domain, with the rest looked up from reference TRBV11-2 and TRBJ1-5, is EAGVAQSPRYKIIEKRQSVAFWCNPISGHATLYWYQQILGQGPKLLIQFQNNGVVDDSQLPKDRFSAERLKGVDSTLKIQPAKLEDSAVYLCASSSDRDNQPQHFGDGTRLSIL.

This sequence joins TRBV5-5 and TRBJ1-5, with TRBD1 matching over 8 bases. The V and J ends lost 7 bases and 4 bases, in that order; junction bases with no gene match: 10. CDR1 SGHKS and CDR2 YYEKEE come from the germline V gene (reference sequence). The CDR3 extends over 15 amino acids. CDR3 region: CASGYGGQGNQPQHF. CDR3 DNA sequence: TGTGCCAGCGGCTATGGCGGACAGGGAAATCAGCCCCAGCATTTT.

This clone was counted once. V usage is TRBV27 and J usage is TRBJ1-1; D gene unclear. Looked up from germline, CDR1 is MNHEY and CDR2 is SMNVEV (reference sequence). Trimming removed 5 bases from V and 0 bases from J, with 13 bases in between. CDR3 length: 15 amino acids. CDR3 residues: CASSPLGLMNTEAFF. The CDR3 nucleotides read TGTGCCAGCAGTCCCCTAGGACTTATGAACACTGAAGCTTTCTTT.

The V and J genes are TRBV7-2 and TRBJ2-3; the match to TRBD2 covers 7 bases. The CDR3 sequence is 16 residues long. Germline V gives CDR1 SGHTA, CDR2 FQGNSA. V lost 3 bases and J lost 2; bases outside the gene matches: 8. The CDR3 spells CASSFSSGAFTDTQYF. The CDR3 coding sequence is TGTGCCAGCAGCTTTTCGAGCGGGGCATTCACAGATACGCAGTATTTT.

CDR3 protein: CASSRGQDTEAFF. In DNA form, the CDR3 reads TGTGCCAGCAGCCGAGGACAGGATACTGAAGCTTTCTTT. The gene calls are TRBV11-3 and TRBJ1-1; TRBD1 aligns across 7 bases. This CDR3 contains 13 residues. V gave up 5 bases and J gave up 5 bases; unmatched junction bases: 5. Per germline, CDR1 SGHNT and CDR2 YENEEA.

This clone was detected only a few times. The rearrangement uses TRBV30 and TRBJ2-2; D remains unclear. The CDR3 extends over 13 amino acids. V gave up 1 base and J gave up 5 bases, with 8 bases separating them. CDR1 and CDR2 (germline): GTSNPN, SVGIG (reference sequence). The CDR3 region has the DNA TGTGCCTGGAGTGGAACAAATACCGGGGAGCTGTTTTTT. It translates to CAWSGTNTGELFF. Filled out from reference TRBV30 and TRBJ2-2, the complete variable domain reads SQTIHQWPATLVQPVGSPLSLECTVEGTSNPNLYWYRQAAGRGLQLLFYSVGIGQISSEVPQNLSASRPQDRQFILSSKKLLLSDSGFYLCAWSGTNTGELFFGEGSRLTVL.

The CDR3: CASSPQQMNTEAFF. Written as DNA, the CDR3 is TGTGCCAGCTCACCACAACAAATGAACACTGAAGCTTTCTTT. V usage is TRBV18 and J usage is TRBJ1-1, with D hard to call. The CDR3 is made up of 14 amino acids. Germline CDR1 is KGHSH and CDR2 is LQKENI. Trimming cost V 1 base and J 0 bases, with 6 bases left between them. The variable domain in full, with the rest retrieved from reference TRBV18 and TRBJ1-1, is NAGVMQNPRHLVRRRGQEARLRCSPMKGHSHVYWYRQLPEEGLKFMVYLQKENIIDESGMPKERFSAEFPKEGPSILRIQQVVRGDSAAYFCASSPQQMNTEAFFGQGTRLTVV.

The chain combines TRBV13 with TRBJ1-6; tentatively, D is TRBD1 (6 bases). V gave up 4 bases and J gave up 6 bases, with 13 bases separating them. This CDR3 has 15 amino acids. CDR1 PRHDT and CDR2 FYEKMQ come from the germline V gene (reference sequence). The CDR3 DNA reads TGTGCCAGCAGCTGGGGGGGCATAGTTAATTCACCCCTCCACTTT. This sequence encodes CASSWGGIVNSPLHF. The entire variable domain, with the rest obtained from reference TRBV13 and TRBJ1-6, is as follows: AAGVIQSPRHLIKEKRETATLKCYPIPRHDTVYWYQQGPGQDPQFLISFYEKMQSDKGSIPDRFSAQQFSDYHSELNMSSLELGDSALYFCASSWGGIVNSPLHFGNGTRLTVT.

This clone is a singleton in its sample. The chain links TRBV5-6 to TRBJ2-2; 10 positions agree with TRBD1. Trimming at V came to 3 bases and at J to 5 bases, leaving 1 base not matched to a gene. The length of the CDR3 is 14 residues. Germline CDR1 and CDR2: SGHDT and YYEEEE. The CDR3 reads CASSWDRGTGELFF. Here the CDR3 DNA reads TGTGCCAGCAGCTGGGACAGGGGAACCGGGGAGCTGTTTTTT.

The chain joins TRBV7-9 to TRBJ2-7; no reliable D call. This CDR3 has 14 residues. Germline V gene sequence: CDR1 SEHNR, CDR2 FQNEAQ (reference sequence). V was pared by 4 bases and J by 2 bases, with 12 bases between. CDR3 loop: CASSSTMPPYEQYF. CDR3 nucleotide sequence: TGTGCCAGCAGCTCGACAATGCCTCCCTACGAGCAGTACTTC.

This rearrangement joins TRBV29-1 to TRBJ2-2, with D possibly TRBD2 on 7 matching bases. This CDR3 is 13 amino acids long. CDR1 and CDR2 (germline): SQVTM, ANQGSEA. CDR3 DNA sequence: TGCAGTTGCAGGGGAGGGACGATCGGGGAGCTGTTTTTT. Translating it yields CSCRGGTIGELFF.

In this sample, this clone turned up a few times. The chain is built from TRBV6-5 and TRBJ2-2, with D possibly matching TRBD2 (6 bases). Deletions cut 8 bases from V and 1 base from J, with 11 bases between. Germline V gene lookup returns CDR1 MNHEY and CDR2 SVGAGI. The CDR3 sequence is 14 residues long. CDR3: CASGGTLNTGELFF. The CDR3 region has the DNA TGTGCCAGCGGCGGGACTTTGAACACCGGGGAGCTGTTTTTT.

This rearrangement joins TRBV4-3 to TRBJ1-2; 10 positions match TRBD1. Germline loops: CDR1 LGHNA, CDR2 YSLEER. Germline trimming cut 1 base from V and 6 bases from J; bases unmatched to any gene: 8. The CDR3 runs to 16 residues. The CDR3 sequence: CASSQVGGQGRDGYTF. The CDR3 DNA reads TGCGCCAGCAGCCAAGTGGGGGGACAGGGGAGGGATGGCTACACCTTC.

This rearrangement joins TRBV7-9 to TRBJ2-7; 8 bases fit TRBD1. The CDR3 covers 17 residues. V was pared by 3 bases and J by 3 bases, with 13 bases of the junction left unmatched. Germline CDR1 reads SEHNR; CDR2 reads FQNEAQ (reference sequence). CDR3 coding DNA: TGTGCCAGCAGCTTTATTGGGGACTGGACAGGGAGCTACGAGCAGTACTTC. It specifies CASSFIGDWTGSYEQYF.